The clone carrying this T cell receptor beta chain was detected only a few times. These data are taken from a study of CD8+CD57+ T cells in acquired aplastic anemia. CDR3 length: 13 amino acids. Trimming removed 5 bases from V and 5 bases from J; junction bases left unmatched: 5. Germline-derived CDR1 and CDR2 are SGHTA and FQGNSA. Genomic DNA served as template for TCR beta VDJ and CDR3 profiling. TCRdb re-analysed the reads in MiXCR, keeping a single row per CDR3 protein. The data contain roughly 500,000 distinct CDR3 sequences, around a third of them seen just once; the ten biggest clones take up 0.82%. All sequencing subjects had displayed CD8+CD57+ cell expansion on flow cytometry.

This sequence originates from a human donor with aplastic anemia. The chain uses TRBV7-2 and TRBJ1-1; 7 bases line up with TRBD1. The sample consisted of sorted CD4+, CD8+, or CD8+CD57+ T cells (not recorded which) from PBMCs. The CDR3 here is CASSTTGRTEAFF. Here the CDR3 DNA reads TGTGCCAGCAGCACGACAGGGCGGACTGAAGCTTTCTTT.